The entry below describes one TCR beta chain. The V gene lost 5 bases and the J gene lost 1 base, with 11 bases spanning the gap. Germline lookup yields CDR1 SEHNR and CDR2 FQNEAQ (reference sequence). The CDR3 totals 14 residues. The data belong to a study of blood T cell repertoires in COVID-19. Study as a whole: COVID-19 samples collected from the United States, Italy and Spain covered acute and convalescent phases. Nucleic acid was either cDNA or gDNA, and it came from T cells, B-cell-depleted T cells, or PBMCs.

Original handling: Estimated nucleated cell counts came from reference gene primer amplification. Sequenced by immunoSEQ multiplex PCR; TCRdb stores in-frame clones only, minus some. D and trimming were read from the DNA, whereas the V and J calls and clone size are those reported in that table. The sample holds around 700,000 clones, more than 80% seen once. The TCR comes from a woman under 30 with acute or convalescent COVID-19. The chain is built from TRBV7-9 and TRBJ1-1; weak D call: TRBD1 (6 bases). Sequenced sample: peripheral blood. The CDR3 region is CASSRQAKNTEAFF. The CDR3 DNA is TGTGCCAGCAGCCGACAGGCTAAGAACACTGAAGCTTTCTTT. Full variable domain (rest looked up from reference TRBV7-9 and TRBJ1-1): DTGVSQNPRHKITKRGQNVTFRCDPISEHNRLYWYRQTLGQGPEFLTYFQNEAQLEKSRLLSDRFSAERPKGSFSTLEIQRTEQGDSAMYLCASSRQAKNTEAFFGQGTRLTVV.